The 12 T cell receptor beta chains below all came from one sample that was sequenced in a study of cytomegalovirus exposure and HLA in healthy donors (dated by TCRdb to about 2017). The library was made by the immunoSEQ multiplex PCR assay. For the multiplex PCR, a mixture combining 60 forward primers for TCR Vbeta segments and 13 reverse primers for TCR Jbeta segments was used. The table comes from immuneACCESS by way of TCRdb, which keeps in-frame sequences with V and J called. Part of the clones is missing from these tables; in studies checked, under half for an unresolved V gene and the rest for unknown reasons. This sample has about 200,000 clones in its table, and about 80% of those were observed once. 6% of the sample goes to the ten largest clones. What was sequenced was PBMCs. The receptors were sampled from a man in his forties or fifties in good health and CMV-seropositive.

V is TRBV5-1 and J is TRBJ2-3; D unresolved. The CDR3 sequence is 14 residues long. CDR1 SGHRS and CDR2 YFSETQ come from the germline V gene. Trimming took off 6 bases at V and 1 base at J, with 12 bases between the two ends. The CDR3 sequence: CASTVGPGTDTQYF. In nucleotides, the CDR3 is TGCGCCAGCACCGTTGGCCCCGGCACAGATACGCAGTATTTT. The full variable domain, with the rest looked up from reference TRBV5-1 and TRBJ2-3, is KAGVTQTPRYLIKTRGQQVTLSCSPISGHRSVSWYQQTPGQGLQFLFEYFSETQRNKGNFPGRFSGRQFSNSRSEMNVSTLELGDSALYLCASTVGPGTDTQYFGPGTRLTVL.

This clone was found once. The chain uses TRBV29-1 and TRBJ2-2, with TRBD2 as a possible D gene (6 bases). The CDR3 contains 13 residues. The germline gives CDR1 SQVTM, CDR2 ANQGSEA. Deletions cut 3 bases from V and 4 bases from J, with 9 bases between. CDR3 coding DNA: TGCAGCGTTGACCGCGGGACCACCGGGGAGCTGTTTTTT. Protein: CSVDRGTTGELFF.

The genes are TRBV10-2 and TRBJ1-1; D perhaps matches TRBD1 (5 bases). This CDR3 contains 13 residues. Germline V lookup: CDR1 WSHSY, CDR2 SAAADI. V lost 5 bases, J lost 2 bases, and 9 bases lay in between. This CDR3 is CASSRGGNTEAFF. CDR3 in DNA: TGCGCCAGCAGTCGCGGGGGAAACACTGAAGCTTTCTTT.

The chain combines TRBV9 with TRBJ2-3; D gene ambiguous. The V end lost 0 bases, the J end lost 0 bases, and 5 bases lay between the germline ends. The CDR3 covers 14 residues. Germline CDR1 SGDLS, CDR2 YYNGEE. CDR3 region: CASSVVGSTDTQYF. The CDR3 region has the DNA TGTGCCAGCAGCGTAGTGGGCAGCACAGATACGCAGTATTTT.

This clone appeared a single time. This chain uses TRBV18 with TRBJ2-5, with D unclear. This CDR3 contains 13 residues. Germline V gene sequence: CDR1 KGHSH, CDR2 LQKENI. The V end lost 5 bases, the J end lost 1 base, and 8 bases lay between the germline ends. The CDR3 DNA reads TGTGCCAGCTCAGTAGAGATCCAAGAGACCCAGTACTTC. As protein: CASSVEIQETQYF.

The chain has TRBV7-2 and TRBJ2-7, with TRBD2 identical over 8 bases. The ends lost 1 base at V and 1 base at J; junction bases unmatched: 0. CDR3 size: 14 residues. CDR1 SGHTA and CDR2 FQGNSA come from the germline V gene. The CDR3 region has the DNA TGTGCCAGCAGCTTAGGACTAGCGTCCTACGAGCAGTACGTC. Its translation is CASSLGLASYEQYV.

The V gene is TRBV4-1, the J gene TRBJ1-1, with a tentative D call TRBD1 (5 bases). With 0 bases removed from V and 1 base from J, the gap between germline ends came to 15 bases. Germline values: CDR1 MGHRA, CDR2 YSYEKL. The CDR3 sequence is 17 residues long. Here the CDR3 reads CASSQDITWGGNTEAFF. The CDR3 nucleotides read TGCGCCAGCAGCCAAGATATTACGTGGGGGGGGAACACTGAAGCTTTCTTT.

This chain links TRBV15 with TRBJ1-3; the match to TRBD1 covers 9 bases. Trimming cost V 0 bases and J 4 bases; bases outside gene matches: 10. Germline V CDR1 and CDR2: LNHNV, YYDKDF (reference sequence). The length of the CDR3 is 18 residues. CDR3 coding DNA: TGTGCCACCAGCAGAGATTGGGCGGGACAGGGACCAGGAAACACCATATATTTT. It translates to CATSRDWAGQGPGNTIYF.

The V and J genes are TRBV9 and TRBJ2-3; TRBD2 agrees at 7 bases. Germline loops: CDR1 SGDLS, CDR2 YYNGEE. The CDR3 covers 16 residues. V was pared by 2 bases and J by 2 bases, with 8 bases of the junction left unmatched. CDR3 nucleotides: TGTGCCAGCAGCGTTAGGGGAGGGAGTTACACAGATACGCAGTATTTT. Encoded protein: CASSVRGGSYTDTQYF.

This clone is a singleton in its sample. The CDR3 sequence is CASSPGTVHEQYF. The CDR3 coding sequence is TGTGCCAGCAGCCCCGGGACAGTCCACGAGCAGTACTTC. This rearrangement joins TRBV7-9 to TRBJ2-7, with 7 bases matching TRBD1. Germline V gene data show CDR1 as SEHNR and CDR2 as FQNEAQ (reference sequence). V shed 5 bases, J shed 5 bases, and the junction held 6 bases outside the gene matches. This CDR3 comprises 13 residues.

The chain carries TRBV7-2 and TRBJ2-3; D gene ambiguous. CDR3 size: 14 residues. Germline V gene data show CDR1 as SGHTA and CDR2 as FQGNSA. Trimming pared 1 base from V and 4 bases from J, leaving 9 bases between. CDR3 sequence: CASSLVSRPDTQYF. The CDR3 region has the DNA TGTGCCAGCAGCTTAGTGTCTAGGCCAGATACGCAGTATTTT.

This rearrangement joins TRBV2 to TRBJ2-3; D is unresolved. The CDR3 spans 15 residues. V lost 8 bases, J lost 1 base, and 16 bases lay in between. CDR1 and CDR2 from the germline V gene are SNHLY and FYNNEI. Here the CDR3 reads CASLRLIAGTDTQYF. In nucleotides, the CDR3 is TGTGCCAGCCTCCGACTGATAGCCGGCACAGATACGCAGTATTTT. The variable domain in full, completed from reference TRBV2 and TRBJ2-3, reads EPEVTQTPSHQVTQMGQEVILRCVPISNHLYFYWYRQILGQKVEFLVSFYNNEISEKSEIFDDQFSVERPDGSNFTLKIRSTKLEDSAMYFCASLRLIAGTDTQYFGPGTRLTVL.